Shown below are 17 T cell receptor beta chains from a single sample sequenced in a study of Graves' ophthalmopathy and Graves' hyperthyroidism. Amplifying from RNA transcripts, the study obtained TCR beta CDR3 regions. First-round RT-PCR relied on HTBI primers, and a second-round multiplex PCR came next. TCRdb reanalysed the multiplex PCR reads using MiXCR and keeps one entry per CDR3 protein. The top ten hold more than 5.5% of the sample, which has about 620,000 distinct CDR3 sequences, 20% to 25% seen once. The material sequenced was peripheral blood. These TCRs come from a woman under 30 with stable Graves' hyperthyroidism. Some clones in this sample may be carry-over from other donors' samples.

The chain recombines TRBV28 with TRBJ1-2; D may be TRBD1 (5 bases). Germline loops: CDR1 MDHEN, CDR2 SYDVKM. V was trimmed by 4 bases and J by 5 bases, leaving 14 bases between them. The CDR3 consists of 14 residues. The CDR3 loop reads CASSSRSGTYGYTF. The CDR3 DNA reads TGTGCCAGCAGTTCGCGAAGCGGGACGTATGGCTACACCTTC.

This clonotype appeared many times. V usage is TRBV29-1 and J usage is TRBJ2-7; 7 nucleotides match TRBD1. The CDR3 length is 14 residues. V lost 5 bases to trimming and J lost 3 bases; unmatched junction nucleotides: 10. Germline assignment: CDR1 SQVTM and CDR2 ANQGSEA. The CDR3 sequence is CSVRPGQKYYEQYF. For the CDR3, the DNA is TGCAGCGTTAGGCCGGGACAGAAATACTACGAGCAGTACTTC.

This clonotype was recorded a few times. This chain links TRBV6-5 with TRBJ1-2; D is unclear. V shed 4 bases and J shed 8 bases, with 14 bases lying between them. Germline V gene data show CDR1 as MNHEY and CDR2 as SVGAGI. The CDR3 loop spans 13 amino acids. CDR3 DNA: TGTGCCAGCAGTTCAGACTACGGAAGGGGCTACACCTTC. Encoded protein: CASSSDYGRGYTF.

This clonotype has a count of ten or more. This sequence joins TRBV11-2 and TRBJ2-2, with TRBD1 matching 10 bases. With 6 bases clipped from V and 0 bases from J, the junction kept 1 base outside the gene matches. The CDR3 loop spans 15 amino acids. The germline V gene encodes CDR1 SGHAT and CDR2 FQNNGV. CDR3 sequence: CASRGQGTNTGELFF. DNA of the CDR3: TGTGCCAGCAGGGGACAGGGGACGAACACCGGGGAGCTGTTTTTT.

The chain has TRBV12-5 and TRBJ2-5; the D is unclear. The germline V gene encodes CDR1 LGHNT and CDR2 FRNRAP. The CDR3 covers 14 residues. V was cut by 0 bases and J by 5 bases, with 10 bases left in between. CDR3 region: CASGLVPPKETQYF. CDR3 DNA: TGTGCTAGTGGTTTGGTCCCCCCGAAGGAGACCCAGTACTTC.

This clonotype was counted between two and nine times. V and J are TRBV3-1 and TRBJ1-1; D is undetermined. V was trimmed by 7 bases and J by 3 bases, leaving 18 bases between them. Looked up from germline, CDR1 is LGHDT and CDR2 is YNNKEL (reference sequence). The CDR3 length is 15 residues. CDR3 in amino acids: CASTSMPRMDTEAFF. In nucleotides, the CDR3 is TGTGCCAGCACCTCAATGCCCCGGATGGACACTGAAGCTTTCTTT.

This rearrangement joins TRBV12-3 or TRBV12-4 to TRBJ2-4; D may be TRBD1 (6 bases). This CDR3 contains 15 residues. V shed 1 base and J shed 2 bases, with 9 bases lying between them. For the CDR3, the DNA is TGTGCCAGCAGTTTAGGGACAGTGCCCAAAAACATTCAGTACTTC. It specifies CASSLGTVPKNIQYF.

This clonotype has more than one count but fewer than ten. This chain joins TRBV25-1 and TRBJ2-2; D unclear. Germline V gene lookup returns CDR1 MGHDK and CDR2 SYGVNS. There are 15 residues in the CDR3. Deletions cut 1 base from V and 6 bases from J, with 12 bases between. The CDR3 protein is CASSEWGQEPGELFF. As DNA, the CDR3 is TGTGCCAGCAGTGAATGGGGTCAGGAGCCCGGGGAGCTGTTTTTT.

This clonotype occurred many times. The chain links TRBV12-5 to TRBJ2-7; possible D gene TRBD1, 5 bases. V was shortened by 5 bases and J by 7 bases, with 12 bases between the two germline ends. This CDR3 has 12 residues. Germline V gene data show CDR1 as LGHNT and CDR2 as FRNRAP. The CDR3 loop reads CASGTAGNEQYF. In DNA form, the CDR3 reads TGTGCTAGTGGTACAGCAGGGAATGAGCAGTACTTC.

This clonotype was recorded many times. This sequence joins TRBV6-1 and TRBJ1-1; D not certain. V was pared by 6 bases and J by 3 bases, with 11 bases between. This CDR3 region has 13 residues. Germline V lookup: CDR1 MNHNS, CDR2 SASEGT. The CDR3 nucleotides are TGTGCCAGCAGCAGTAAGCTGGACACTGAAGCTTTCTTT. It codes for CASSSKLDTEAFF.

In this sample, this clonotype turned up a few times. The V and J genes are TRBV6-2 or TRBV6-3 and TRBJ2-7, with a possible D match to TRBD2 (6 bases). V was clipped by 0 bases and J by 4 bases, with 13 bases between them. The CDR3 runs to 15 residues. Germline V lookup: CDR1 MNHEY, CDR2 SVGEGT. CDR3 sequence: CASSYSNPAGYEQYF. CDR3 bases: TGTGCCAGCAGTTACTCGAATCCTGCGGGGTACGAGCAGTACTTC.

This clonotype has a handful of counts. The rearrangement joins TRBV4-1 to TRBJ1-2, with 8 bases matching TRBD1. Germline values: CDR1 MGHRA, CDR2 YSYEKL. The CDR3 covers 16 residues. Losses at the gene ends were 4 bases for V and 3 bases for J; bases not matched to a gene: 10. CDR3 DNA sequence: TGCGCCAGCAGCCCCTTTCCGGACAGGGCTCACTATGGCTACACCTTC. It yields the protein CASSPFPDRAHYGYTF.

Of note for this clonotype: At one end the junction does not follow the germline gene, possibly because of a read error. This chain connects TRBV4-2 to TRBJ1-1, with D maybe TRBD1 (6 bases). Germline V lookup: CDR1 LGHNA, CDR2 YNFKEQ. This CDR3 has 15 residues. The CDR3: CTSSPSRQGYTEAFF. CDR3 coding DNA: TGTACCAGCAGCCCTTCTCGGCAGGGGTACACTGAAGCTTTCTTT.

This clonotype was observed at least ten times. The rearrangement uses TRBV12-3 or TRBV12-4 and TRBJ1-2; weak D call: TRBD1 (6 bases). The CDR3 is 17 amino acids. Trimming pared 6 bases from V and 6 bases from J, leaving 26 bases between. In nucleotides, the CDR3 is TGTGCCAGCAGATTTAATGTTGTGTTGGGGGCGTCGGATGGCTACACCTTC. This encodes CASRFNVVLGASDGYTF.

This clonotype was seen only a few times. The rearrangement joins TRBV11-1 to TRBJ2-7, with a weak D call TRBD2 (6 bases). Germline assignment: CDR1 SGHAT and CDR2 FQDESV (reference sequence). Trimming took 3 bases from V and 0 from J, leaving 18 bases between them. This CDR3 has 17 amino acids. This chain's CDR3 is CASSFSHRDSYSYEQYF. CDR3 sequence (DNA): TGTGCCAGCAGCTTTTCTCACCGGGACTCCTACTCCTACGAGCAGTACTTC.

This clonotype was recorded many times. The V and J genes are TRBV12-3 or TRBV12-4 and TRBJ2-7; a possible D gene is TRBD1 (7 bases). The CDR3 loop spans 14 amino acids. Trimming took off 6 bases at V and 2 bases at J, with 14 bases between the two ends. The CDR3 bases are TGTGCCAGCAGCCAGGGGGGACGCACCTACGAGCAGTACTTC. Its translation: CASSQGGRTYEQYF.

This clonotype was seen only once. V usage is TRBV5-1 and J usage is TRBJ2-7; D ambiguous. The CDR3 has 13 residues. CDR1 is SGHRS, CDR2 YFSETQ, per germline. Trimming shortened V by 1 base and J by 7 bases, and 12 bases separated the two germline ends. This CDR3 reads CASSLSQSGEQYF. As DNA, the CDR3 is TGCGCCAGCAGCTTGAGTCAGTCCGGGGAGCAGTACTTC.